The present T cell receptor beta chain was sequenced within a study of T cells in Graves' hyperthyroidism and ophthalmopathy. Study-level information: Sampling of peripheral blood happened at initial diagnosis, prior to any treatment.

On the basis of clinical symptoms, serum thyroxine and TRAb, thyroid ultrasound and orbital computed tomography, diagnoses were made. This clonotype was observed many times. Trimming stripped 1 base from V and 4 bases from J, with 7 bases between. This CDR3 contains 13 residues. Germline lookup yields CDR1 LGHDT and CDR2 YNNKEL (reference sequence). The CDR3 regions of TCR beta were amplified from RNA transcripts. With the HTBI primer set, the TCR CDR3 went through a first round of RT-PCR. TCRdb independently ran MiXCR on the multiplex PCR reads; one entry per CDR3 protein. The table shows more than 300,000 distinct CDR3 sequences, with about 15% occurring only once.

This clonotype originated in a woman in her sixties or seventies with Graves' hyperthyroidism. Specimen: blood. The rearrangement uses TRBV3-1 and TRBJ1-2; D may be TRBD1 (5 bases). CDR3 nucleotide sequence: TGTGCCAGCAGCCAAGCGGGGGTCTATGGCTACACCTTC. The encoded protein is CASSQAGVYGYTF. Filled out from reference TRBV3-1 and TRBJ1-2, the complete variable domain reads DTAVSQTPKYLVTQMGNDKSIKCEQNLGHDTMYWYKQDSKKFLKIMFSYNNKELIINETVPNRFSPKSPDKAHLNLHINSLELGDSAVYFCASSQAGVYGYTFGSGTRLTVV.